This T cell receptor (beta chain) emerged from a study of beta chain features in type 1 diabetes. Across the study: Cells sorted and examined across all samples totaled approximately 100,000,000.

A CD45RO/CCR7/CD25/CD127/CD95/CD27 panel sorted naive, central memory, regulatory and stem cell-like memory CD4+ cells. Germline V gene sequence: CDR1 SGHTA, CDR2 FQGNSA. This CDR3 spans 14 amino acids. Trimming left V 1 base short and J 3 bases short, with 10 bases between. There are a few counts of this clone. Sequenced material consisted of expressed TCRB transcripts (all of the isolated RNA was reverse transcribed). Naive, central memory and regulatory T cell samples produced a mean of about 4 million reads. The protocol was immunoSEQ multiplex PCR, while the TCRdb copy is restricted to in-frame clones and leaves out a portion. In the table there are approximately 380,000 clones, more than 12% of which are singletons.

This TCR came from a woman aged 18-35 years in good health. Sequencing used naive CD4+ T cells from blood. The chain uses TRBV7-2 and TRBJ2-7, with D possibly being TRBD1 (6 bases). CDR3 residues: CASSLVRDNYEQYF. The CDR3 coding sequence is TGTGCCAGCAGCTTAGTCAGGGACAACTACGAGCAGTACTTC.